The clone carrying this T cell receptor beta chain was detected many times. Time point described: patch test 2, 6 weeks after DPC sensitization. Described treatment: therapeutic diphenylcyclopropenone sensitization with weekly scalp DPC. The authors' processing: With a range of about 23,224 to 690,600, the median per sample was around 96,000 TCRs. One entry per CDR3 protein results from TCRdb running MiXCR on the RACE reads. What appears here as the V and J calls and clone size reflects TCRdb's work, not the paper's. The repertoire includes some 80,000 distinct CDR3 sequences, 10% of them detected once, and 2% to 3% sits in the top ten. The data were obtained in a study of human T cells and chemical hapten exposure. Study background: Patients having alopecia areata, totalis or universalis were mostly female.

The CDR3 covers 12 residues. Germline CDR1 and CDR2: SQVTM and ANQGSEA. J was trimmed by 8 bases and V by 4 bases; bases with no gene match: 7. Sequencing was performed on whole blood, taken in connection with sensitization to the hapten diphenylcyclopropenone (DPC). V usage is TRBV29-1 and J usage is TRBJ1-2; 7 bases are a match to TRBD1. The sequence derives from a woman aged 25 to 39 with alopecia areata. Some clones in this sample may be carry-over from other donors' samples. As DNA, the CDR3 is TGCAGCGTTGGAGGGGGCGAAGTAGGCTACACCTTC. This translates into CSVGGGEVGYTF.